This TCR beta chain was retrieved from a study of blood T cells in healthy people across ages. The germline V gene has CDR1 DFQATT and CDR2 SNEGSKA (reference sequence). This CDR3 is built from 15 residues. V was shortened by 2 bases and J by 4 bases, with 17 bases between the two germline ends. Study-wide results and caveats: Per million T cells, TCR beta diversity dropped roughly linearly as age increased. The study found more naive CD4+ cells and higher diversity in long-lived than aged donors.

Donor samples were obtained from healthy Caucasian individuals from Russia, aged 6 to 90. Every donor provided approximately 9.2 milliliters of peripheral blood. With a J-beta primer mix and a sample-barcoded 5' primer, a second PCR ran 7 to 11 cycles. Using its own MiXCR run on the 5' RACE reads, TCRdb lists one record per CDR3 protein. The sample has fewer than 750,000 distinct CDR3 sequences; 47% are singletons. This clonotype occurred a few times. Its antigen is not identified. The chain carries TRBV20-1 and TRBJ1-2; D is undetermined. The specimen was blood. The sequence was obtained from a man older than 75 in good health. The CDR3: CSARMGRTETYGYTF. CDR3 nucleotide sequence: TGCAGTGCTAGAATGGGGAGAACAGAAACCTATGGCTACACCTTC.